This TCR beta chain came from a study of cytotoxic CD8 clonotypes in ibrutinib-treated CLL (dated by TCRdb to the early 2020s). About the study as a whole: The cohort included some 14 treatment-naive and approximately twelve relapsed/refractory patients; roughly 17 were IGHV unmutated. Samples at response were collected after a median of about 13 months of treatment, with a range of roughly 6 to 36 months. Cryopreserved peripheral blood mononuclear cells were collected at three points: before therapy, at response, and at either sustained remission or disease progression. All remission and progressive disease samples were collected while patients were still receiving ibrutinib. Partial responses were observed in some 24 patients and complete responses in 2; after a median follow-up of roughly 72 months, remission was maintained in roughly 15 patients and progression was observed in some twelve. Longitudinal samples were obtainable from about 30% of the roughly 86 participants in the trial. On average, each sample yielded 255,043 productive templates and under 95,000 productive rearrangements.

Concerning this clone: No antigen is known for it. Base qualities are not at hand, and no much larger clone is one base apart.

A MiSeq instrument was used for deep resolution sequencing, which targeted depths ranging from 1 in 1 million up to 1 in 200,000 T cells, with coverage averaging 10x for each clonotype. The immunoSEQ hsTCRB Kit was used to generate TCR beta libraries. In the paper's pipeline: Data were analyzed with ImmunoSEQ Data Assistant and ImmunoSEQ Analyzer, with V, D and J genes assigned per IMGT definitions. Clonality, which ranges from 0 to 1, was calculated by subtracting the normalized Shannon entropy of productive rearrangement frequencies from one. Only overrepresented clonotypes making up at least 0.05% of each patient's repertoire were included in the public clonotype analysis. Roughly 13 age-matched healthy donor repertoires from immuneACCESS were used as controls for clonality. This immuneACCESS table, as held by TCRdb, lists in-frame sequences with V and J called but not all clones. Of the missing ones, under half trace to an unresolved V gene in checked studies; the others have no known cause. The DNA was the basis for D and trimming; V, J and clone size are from that table. The sample has about 330,000 clones on record, 67% of them singletons. The ten largest make up roughly 6% of the sample.

For TCR beta library preparation, 1.5 to 2 micrograms of genomic DNA were isolated from cryopreserved PBMCs. High-throughput TCR beta sequencing was performed on longitudinal blood samples from CLL patients receiving ibrutinib monotherapy. The patients took part in an open-label, single-center phase 2 trial of ibrutinib monotherapy. Relative to germline, V is missing 5 bases and J is missing 0 bases, with 16 bases of the junction outside any gene match. From the germline V gene (reference sequence), CDR1 is SSHAT and CDR2 is FNYEAQ. The cysteine opens and the phenylalanine closes a CDR3 of 22 amino acids. The CDR3 DNA has 66 bases and is translated from base 1. Here is what the overall study found, with its caveats: Public clonotypes were rare and either contracted or stayed stable during treatment, and the rise in clonality at ibrutinib response reflected the expansion of private clonotypes. Sustained-remission and progressing patients did not have matched sampling times, and lymph node repertoires were not examined. Clonality increased at ibrutinib response, stayed stable in sustained remission, and fell back toward baseline at progression. Baseline clonality exceeded that of age-matched healthy donors and correlated strongly with circulating CD8+ T-cell counts.

The sequences come from PBMCs, collected after 36 months of ibrutinib treatment. The chain is encoded by TRBV7-7 joined to TRBJ2-1, with 16 junctional bases fitting TRBD2. This receptor was identified in a human donor with chronic lymphocytic leukemia. In nucleotide form, the sequence is TGTGCCAGCAGCCCCGGGACTAGCGGGAGGGCCGGGGTGTGGGGCTCCTACAATGAGCAGTTCTTC. Its protein is CASSPGTSGRAGVWGSYNEQFF.